Following are 17 T cell receptor beta chains from one sample sequenced in a study of cytomegalovirus exposure and HLA in healthy donors. Using immunoSEQ multiplex PCR, the repertoire was profiled, and TCRdb retains in-frame clones only, with some absent. This sample has approximately 99,000 clones, with almost 96% found just once. Sequenced: PBMCs. The receptors were gathered from a woman under 30 in good health and CMV-seronegative.

This sequence joins TRBV5-4 and TRBJ2-7; 7 nucleotides match TRBD1. The CDR3 runs 14 residues. CDR1 is SGHNT and CDR2 is YYREEE in the germline V gene (reference sequence). V lost 1 base, J lost 5 bases, and 6 bases stayed unmatched. DNA for the CDR3: TGTGCCAGCAGCTTGCGGGACAGTTACCACGAGCAGTACTTC. Translating gives CASSLRDSYHEQYF.

CDR3 region: CASSFGGGTTGNTIYF. As DNA, the CDR3 is TGTGCCAGCAGCTTCGGGGGTGGAACTACTGGAAACACCATATATTTT. This chain connects TRBV7-6 to TRBJ1-3; tentative D call: TRBD1 (5 bases). V lost 3 bases and J 2 bases, leaving 14 bases between the germline ends. CDR1 SGHVS and CDR2 FNYEAQ come from the germline V gene. The CDR3 spans 16 residues.

This chain uses TRBV7-2 with TRBJ2-7; 9 bases agree with TRBD2. The junction had 7 bases not matched to a gene; V was cut back by 5 bases and J by 5 bases. The CDR3 has 14 amino acids. Germline V gene lookup returns CDR1 SGHTA and CDR2 FQGNSA. CDR3 in amino acids: CASSPRAGGHEQYF. The CDR3 DNA sequence: TGTGCCAGCAGCCCGAGAGCGGGGGGCCACGAGCAGTACTTC.

The gene calls are TRBV4-1 and TRBJ1-6; 7 bases align to TRBD1. This CDR3 is 14 amino acids long. Germline assignment: CDR1 MGHRA and CDR2 YSYEKL. Trimming cost V 4 bases and J 10 bases; bases outside gene matches: 7. CDR3 sequence reads: CASSPQGLESPLHF. CDR3 nucleotide sequence: TGCGCCAGCAGCCCACAGGGGTTAGAATCACCCCTCCACTTT.

This chain links TRBV7-9 with TRBJ2-1; D might be TRBD1 (5 bases). Germline CDR1 SEHNR, CDR2 FQNEAQ (reference sequence). Trimming took off 5 bases at V and 0 bases at J, with 14 bases between the two ends. The CDR3 is made up of 16 amino acids. CDR3 DNA: TGTGCCAGCAGCCCCCTGGGGCTACGCTCCTACAATGAGCAGTTCTTC. Its translation is CASSPLGLRSYNEQFF.

The chain is built from TRBV12-5 and TRBJ2-7; 8 positions match TRBD1. This CDR3 region has 15 residues. Unmatched junction bases numbered 9, after V lost 6 bases and J lost 2 bases. Germline V CDR1 and CDR2: LGHNT, FRNRAP. CDR3 region: CASGPTGVLPYEQYF. The CDR3 DNA reads TGTGCTAGTGGCCCGACAGGGGTGCTCCCCTACGAGCAGTACTTC.

The V and J genes are TRBV28 and TRBJ1-1; a weak D match, TRBD1 (6 bases). The V end was cut by 0 bases, the J end by 6 bases, with 8 bases between. Looked up from germline, CDR1 is MDHEN and CDR2 is SYDVKM. CDR3 length: 13 residues. CDR3 nucleotide sequence: TGTGCCAGCAGTTTATGGGGGGCGCCTGAAGCTTTCTTT. Amino acid sequence: CASSLWGAPEAFF. Full variable domain (outside the CDR3, taken from reference TRBV28 and TRBJ1-1): DVKVTQSSRYLVKRTGEKVFLECVQDMDHENMFWYRQDPGLGLRLIYFSYDVKMKEKGDIPEGYSVSREKKERFSLILESASTNQTSMYLCASSLWGAPEAFFGQGTRLTVV.

CDR3 sequence reads: CASSLKGSTEAFF. The CDR3, as DNA: TGTGCCAGCAGCTTAAAGGGGTCCACTGAAGCTTTCTTT. The rearrangement links TRBV7-2 to TRBJ1-1, with D perhaps matching TRBD1 (5 bases). The CDR3 has 13 residues. V was trimmed by 2 bases and J by 4 bases, leaving 8 bases between them. CDR1 SGHTA and CDR2 FQGNSA come from the germline V gene.

The chain employs TRBV5-1 and TRBJ2-7, with 7 bases lining up with TRBD1. CDR1 SGHRS and CDR2 YFSETQ come from the germline V gene. CDR3 length equals 13 residues. Trimming cost V 4 bases and J 2 bases; bases outside gene matches: 3. The CDR3 here is CASSDRATYEQYF. The CDR3 DNA reads TGCGCCAGCAGCGACAGGGCCACCTACGAGCAGTACTTC.

This clone was seen only a few times. The chain combines TRBV4-3 with TRBJ2-6, with D hard to call. Germline lookup yields CDR1 LGHNA and CDR2 YSLEER. This CDR3 contains 16 residues. V was pared by 2 bases and J by 0 bases, with 8 bases between. The CDR3 DNA reads as TGCGCCAGCAGCCAACTTTTATCCTCTGGGGCCAACGTCCTGACTTTC. Residues: CASSQLLSSGANVLTF.

The chain is built from TRBV10-3 and TRBJ2-5; no clear D. Germline V lookup: CDR1 ENHRY, CDR2 SYGVKD. The CDR3 consists of 14 residues. Trimming left V 3 bases short and J 1 base short, with 9 bases between. The CDR3 loop reads CAISEMRPQETQYF. In DNA, the CDR3 is TGTGCCATCAGTGAAATGCGGCCCCAAGAGACCCAGTACTTC.

J is TRBJ1-1 and V is TRBV7-9; 7 bases are shared with TRBD1. The germline V gene has CDR1 SEHNR and CDR2 FQNEAQ (reference sequence). This CDR3 spans 16 amino acids. The V segment lost 5 bases and the J segment 0 bases; nucleotides outside the gene matches: 9. The CDR3 sequence: CASSPSGGRMNTEAFF. The DNA for the CDR3 is TGTGCCAGCAGCCCTTCAGGGGGGAGGATGAACACTGAAGCTTTCTTT.

The V call is TRBV7-2, the J call TRBJ2-1; TRBD2 aligns across 13 bases. Germline-derived CDR1 and CDR2 are SGHTA and FQGNSA. Trimming cost V 5 bases and J 9 bases; bases outside gene matches: 13. This CDR3 has 17 residues. The DNA for the CDR3 is TGTGCCAGCAGCCCTGGGGGGACTAGCGGGGCTTTCGGTGAGCAGTTCTTC. This translates into CASSPGGTSGAFGEQFF.

DNA for the CDR3: TGTGCCTGGAGTGTACCCCAGGGGCACTATGGCTACACCTTC. Amino acid sequence: CAWSVPQGHYGYTF. The V gene is TRBV30, the J gene TRBJ1-2; a weak D match, TRBD1 (6 bases). This CDR3 contains 14 residues. V was shortened by 0 bases and J by 3 bases, with 11 bases between the two germline ends. CDR1 GTSNPN and CDR2 SVGIG come from the germline V gene (reference sequence). Supplemented by reference TRBV30 and TRBJ1-2, the full variable domain reads SQTIHQWPATLVQPVGSPLSLECTVEGTSNPNLYWYRQAAGRGLQLLFYSVGIGQISSEVPQNLSASRPQDRQFILSSKKLLLSDSGFYLCAWSVPQGHYGYTFGSGTRLTVV.

The J gene is TRBJ2-5, the V gene TRBV10-3; the D gene is possibly TRBD2 (6 bases). V shed 3 bases and J shed 9 bases, with 11 bases lying between them. Germline CDR1 ENHRY, CDR2 SYGVKD. The CDR3 runs 12 residues. CDR3 sequence: CAISEMTGAQYF. CDR3 coding DNA: TGTGCCATCAGTGAAATGACGGGGGCCCAGTACTTC.

This clone was observed a few times. The genes are TRBV7-2 and TRBJ1-5; TRBD1 matches at 7 bases. Germline lookup yields CDR1 SGHTA and CDR2 FQGNSA. Trimming cost V 2 bases and J 7 bases; bases outside gene matches: 5. This CDR3 has 14 amino acids. CDR3 loop: CASSLQGGRQPQHF. CDR3 nucleotides: TGTGCCAGCAGCTTACAGGGGGGTCGCCAGCCCCAGCATTTT. The full variable domain, completed using reference TRBV7-2 and TRBJ1-5, is GAGVSQSPSNKVTEKGKDVELRCDPISGHTALYWYRQSLGQGLEFLIYFQGNSAPDKSGLPSDRFSAERTGGSVSTLTIQRTQQEDSAVYLCASSLQGGRQPQHFGDGTRLSIL.

The chain couples TRBV19 to TRBJ1-1; the D is unclear. The CDR3 has 13 residues. Looked up from germline, CDR1 is LNHDA and CDR2 is SQIVND (reference sequence). Trimming pared 6 bases from V and 0 bases from J, leaving 8 bases between. The CDR3 DNA sequence: TGTGCCAGTAGGGGCTCGATGAACACTGAAGCTTTCTTT. This sequence encodes CASRGSMNTEAFF.